The clone carrying this T cell receptor (beta chain) was seen once. Trimming took off 5 bases at V and 4 bases at J, with 12 bases between the two ends. Germline V gene sequence: CDR1 SGHVS, CDR2 FQNEAQ. There are 14 residues in the CDR3. Some clones are missing from TCRdb's copy, which holds only in-frame ones; the method was immunoSEQ multiplex PCR. The sample records 90,000 to 100,000 clones, 79% being singletons. These data come from a study of control samples from healthy donors and cancer patients. This receptor was obtained from a woman between 25 and 40 years old in good health. The V call is TRBV7-8, the J call TRBJ2-1, with D perhaps TRBD1 or TRBD2 (5 bases each). The sequencing input was blood. Here the CDR3 DNA reads TGTGCCAGCAGCATCGGGGCGTCTTACAATGAGCAGTTCTTC. Amino acid sequence: CASSIGASYNEQFF.